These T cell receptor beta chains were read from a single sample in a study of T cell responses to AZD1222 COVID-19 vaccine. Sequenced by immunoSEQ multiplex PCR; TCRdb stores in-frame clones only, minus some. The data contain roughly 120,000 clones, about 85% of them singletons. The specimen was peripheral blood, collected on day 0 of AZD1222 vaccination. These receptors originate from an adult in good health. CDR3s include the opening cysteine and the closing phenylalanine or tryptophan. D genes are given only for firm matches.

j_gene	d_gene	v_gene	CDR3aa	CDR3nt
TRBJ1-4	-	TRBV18	CASSIPGGNHEKLFF	TGTGCCAGCTCTATCCCCGGGGGAAATCATGAAAAACTGTTTTTT
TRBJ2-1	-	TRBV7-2	CASSLVWGRNEQFF	TGTGCCAGCAGCTTAGTATGGGGGAGGAATGAGCAGTTCTTC
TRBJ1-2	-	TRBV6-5	CASSYSEGGGYTF	TGTGCCAGCAGTTACTCTGAAGGAGGCGGCTACACCTTC
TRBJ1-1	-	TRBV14	CASSPSLNTEAFF	TGTGCCAGCAGTCCCAGCCTGAACACTGAAGCTTTCTTT
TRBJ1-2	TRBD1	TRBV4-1	CASSQDRRGLGYTF	TGCGCCAGCAGCCAAGATAGGAGGGGGCTTGGCTACACCTTC
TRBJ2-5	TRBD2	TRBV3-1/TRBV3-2	CASSQSGGKGETQYF	TGTGCCAGCAGCCAAAGCGGGGGCAAAGGAGAGACCCAGTACTTC
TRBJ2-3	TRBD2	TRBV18	CASSPTSSTDTQYF	TGTGCCAGCTCACCGACTAGCTCCACAGATACGCAGTATTTT
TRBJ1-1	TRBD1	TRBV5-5	CASTTRGGDTNTEAFF	TGTGCCAGCACCACCCGAGGGGGCGATACGAACACTGAAGCTTTCTTT
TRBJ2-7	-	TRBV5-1	CASSLEAHSYEQYF	TGCGCCAGCAGCTTGGAAGCTCATTCCTACGAGCAGTACTTC
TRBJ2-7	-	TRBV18	CASRPPYEQYF	TGTGCCAGCCGACCTCCCTACGAGCAGTACTTC